This T cell receptor (beta chain) stems from a study of blood T cells in healthy people across ages. Using a J-beta primer mix together with a sample-barcoded 5' primer, a second PCR was run for roughly 6 to 12 cycles. From the 5' RACE reads, TCRdb called clonotypes with MiXCR, one entry per CDR3 protein. The sample has some 1.4 million distinct CDR3 sequences, 42% seen once. This clonotype was observed a few times. This CDR3 region has 18 residues. The germline gives CDR1 SGHNT, CDR2 YYREEE (reference sequence). V trimming: 3 bases; J trimming: 5 bases; junction bases outside the gene matches: 12. Sample: blood. The chain uses TRBV5-4 and TRBJ2-2; 11 nucleotides align to TRBD2. This TCR derives from a woman under 30 in good health. CDR3 protein: CASSSGTSGRLGTGELFF. The DNA of the CDR3 is TGTGCCAGCAGCTCGGGGACTAGCGGAAGATTAGGGACCGGGGAGCTGTTTTTT. Drawing the rest from reference TRBV5-4 and TRBJ2-2, the complete variable domain is ETGVTQSPTHLIKTRGQQVTLRCSSQSGHNTVSWYQQALGQGPQFIFQYYREEENGRGNFPPRFSGLQFPNYSSELNVNALELDDSALYLCASSSGTSGRLGTGELFFGEGSRLTVL.